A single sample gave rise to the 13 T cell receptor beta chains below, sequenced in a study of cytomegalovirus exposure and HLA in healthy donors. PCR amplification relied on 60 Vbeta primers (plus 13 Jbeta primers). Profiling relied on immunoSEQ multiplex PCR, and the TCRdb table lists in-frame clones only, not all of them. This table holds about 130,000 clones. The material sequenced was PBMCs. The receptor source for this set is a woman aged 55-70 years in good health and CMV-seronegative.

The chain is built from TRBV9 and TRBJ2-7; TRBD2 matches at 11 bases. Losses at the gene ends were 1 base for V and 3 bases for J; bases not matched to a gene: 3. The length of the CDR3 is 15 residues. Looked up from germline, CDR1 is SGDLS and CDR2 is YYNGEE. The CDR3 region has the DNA TGTGCCAGCAGCGTATCCACTAGCGGGAGCTACGAGCAGTACTTC. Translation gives CASSVSTSGSYEQYF.

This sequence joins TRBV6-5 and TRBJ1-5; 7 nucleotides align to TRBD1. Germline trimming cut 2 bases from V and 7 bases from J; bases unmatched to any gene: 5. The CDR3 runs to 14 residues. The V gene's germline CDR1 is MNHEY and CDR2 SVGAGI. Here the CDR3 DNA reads TGTGCCAGCAGTTACATAGGGGGCGGGCAGCCCCAGCATTTT. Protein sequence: CASSYIGGGQPQHF.

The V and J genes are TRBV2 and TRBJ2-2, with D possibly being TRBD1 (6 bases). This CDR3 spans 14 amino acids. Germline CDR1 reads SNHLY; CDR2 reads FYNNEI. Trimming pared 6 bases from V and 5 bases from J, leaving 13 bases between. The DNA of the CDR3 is TGTGCCAGCAGAGGGCAAGGGGGAACCGGGGAGCTGTTTTTT. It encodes CASRGQGGTGELFF.

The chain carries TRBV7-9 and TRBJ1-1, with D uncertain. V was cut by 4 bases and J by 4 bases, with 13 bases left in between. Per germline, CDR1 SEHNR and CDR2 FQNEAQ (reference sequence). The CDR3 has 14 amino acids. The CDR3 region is CASSSLRDVTEAFF. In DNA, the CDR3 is TGTGCCAGCAGCTCCCTCCGGGATGTCACTGAAGCTTTCTTT.

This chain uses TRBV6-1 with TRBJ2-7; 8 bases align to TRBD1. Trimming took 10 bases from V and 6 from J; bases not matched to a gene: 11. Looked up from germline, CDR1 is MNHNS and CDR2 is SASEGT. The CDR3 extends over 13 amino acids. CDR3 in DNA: TGTGCCACGTTCCGACAGGGGCCTCTCGAGCAGTACTTC. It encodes CATFRQGPLEQYF.

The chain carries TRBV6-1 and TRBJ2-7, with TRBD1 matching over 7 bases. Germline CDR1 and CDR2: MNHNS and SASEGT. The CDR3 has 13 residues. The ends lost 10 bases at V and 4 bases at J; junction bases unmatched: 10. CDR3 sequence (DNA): TGTGCCACCCGGACAGGTCCTAAGTACGAGCAGTACTTC. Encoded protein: CATRTGPKYEQYF.

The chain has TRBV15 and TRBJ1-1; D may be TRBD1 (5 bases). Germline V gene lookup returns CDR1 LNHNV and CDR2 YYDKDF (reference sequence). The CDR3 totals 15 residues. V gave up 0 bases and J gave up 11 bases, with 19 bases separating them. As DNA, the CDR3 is TGTGCCACCAGCAGAGATGGGGCCCCTGGTATTGGGGCTTTCTTT. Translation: CATSRDGAPGIGAFF.

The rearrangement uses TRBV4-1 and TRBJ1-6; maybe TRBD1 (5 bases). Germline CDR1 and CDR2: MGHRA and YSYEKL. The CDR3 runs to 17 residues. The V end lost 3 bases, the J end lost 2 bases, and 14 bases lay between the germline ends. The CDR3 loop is CASSHGAAATYNSPLHF. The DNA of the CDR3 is TGCGCCAGCAGCCATGGGGCCGCGGCGACCTATAATTCACCCCTCCACTTT.

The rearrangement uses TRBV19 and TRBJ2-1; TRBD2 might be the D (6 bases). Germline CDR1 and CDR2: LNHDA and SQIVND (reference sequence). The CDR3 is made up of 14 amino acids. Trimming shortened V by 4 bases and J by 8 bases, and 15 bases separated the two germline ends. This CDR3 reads CASSTPGSGDEQFF. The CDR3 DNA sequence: TGTGCCAGTAGTACCCCCGGGAGTGGCGATGAGCAGTTCTTC.

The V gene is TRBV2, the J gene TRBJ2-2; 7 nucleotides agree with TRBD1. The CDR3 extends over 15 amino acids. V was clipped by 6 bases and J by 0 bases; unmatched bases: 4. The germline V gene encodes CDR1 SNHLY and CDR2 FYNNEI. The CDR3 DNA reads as TGTGCCAGCAGGGCCGGGACAGCGAACACCGGGGAGCTGTTTTTT. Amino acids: CASRAGTANTGELFF.

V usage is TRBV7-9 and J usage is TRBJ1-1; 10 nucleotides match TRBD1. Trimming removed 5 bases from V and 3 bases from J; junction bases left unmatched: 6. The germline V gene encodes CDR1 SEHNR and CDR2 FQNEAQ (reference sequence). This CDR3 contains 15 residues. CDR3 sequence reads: CASSGGQGVYTEAFF. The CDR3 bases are TGTGCCAGCAGCGGAGGACAGGGGGTGTACACTGAAGCTTTCTTT.

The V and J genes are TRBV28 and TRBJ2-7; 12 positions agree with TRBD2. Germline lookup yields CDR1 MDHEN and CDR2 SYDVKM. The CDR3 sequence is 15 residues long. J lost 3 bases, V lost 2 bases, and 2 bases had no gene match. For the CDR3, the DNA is TGTGCCAGCAGTTTAGAACTAGCGGGAGGCTACGAGCAGTACTTC. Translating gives CASSLELAGGYEQYF.

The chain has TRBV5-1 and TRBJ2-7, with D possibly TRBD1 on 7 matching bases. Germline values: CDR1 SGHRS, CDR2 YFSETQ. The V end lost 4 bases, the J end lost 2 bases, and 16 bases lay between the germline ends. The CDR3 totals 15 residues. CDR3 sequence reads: CASSLGGTATYEQYF. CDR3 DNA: TGCGCCAGCAGCCTTGGCGGGACAGCAACCTACGAGCAGTACTTC.